The entry that follows covers one TCR beta chain sequence. In the original processing: Counts of nucleated cells, estimated from reference gene primer amplification, were obtained. Only in-frame clones appear in the TCRdb table, and some are missing; sequencing was by immunoSEQ multiplex PCR. That table furnishes V, J and clone size, whereas the DNA furnished D and trimming. The profile covers 150,000 to 200,000 clones, with approximately 84% appearing a single time and over 9.5% taken by the ten largest. The data belong to a study of blood T cell repertoires in COVID-19. Across the study: The study drew acute and convalescent COVID-19 samples from the United States, Italy and Spain.

There are 12 residues in the CDR3. Germline CDR1 is KGHDR and CDR2 is SFDVKD. With 9 bases clipped from V and 4 bases from J, the junction kept 2 bases outside the gene matches. Specimen: PBMCs or T cells enriched from blood (not recorded which). This chain joins TRBV24-1 and TRBJ2-1; 7 positions agree with TRBD1. The receptor's source is a man aged 45-65 years who had recovered from COVID-19. The CDR3 loop reads CATPGQYNEQFF. CDR3 DNA: TGTGCCACCCCGGGACAGTACAATGAGCAGTTCTTC.